This T cell receptor beta chain derives from a study of blood T cell repertoires in COVID-19. Background on the study: Acute-phase and convalescent COVID-19 samples originated in the United States, Italy and Spain. PBMCs, B-cell-depleted T cells, or T cells were the source of the cDNA or gDNA that made up the material.

Authors' data handling: Estimation of nucleated cell counts was performed using reference gene primer amplification. Profiling relied on immunoSEQ multiplex PCR, and the TCRdb table lists in-frame clones only, not all of them. For V, J and clone size, that table is used; D and trimming come from the DNA. This table has about 280,000 clones, around 85% appearing once. The CDR3 extends over 18 amino acids. V lost 6 bases and J lost 0; bases outside the gene matches: 13. Germline V gene data show CDR1 as SQVTM and CDR2 as ANQGSEA. The chain employs TRBV29-1 and TRBJ2-1; 11 bases match TRBD2. Sample: peripheral blood. The clonotype comes from a man in his fifties or sixties with active or convalescent COVID-19. The CDR3 sequence is CSVAKGTSGPSSYNEQFF. In DNA, the CDR3 is TGCAGCGTCGCAAAAGGGACTAGCGGCCCCTCCTCCTACAATGAGCAGTTCTTC.